These 26 T cell receptor beta chains came from one sample sequenced in a study of spatial heterogeneity in lung cancer. Study observations and caveats: The study found that expanded intratumoral alpha and beta TCR counts tracked tumor mutation counts.

As for time point: sample taken at primary tumor resection. The antigens for these receptors are not known. Via MiXCR, TCRdb re-called the 5' RACE reads, giving one row per CDR3 protein. The data hold roughly 3,500 distinct CDR3 sequences, with around 5% observed a single time. The specimen comprised lung tumor tissue, sampled at surgery. These receptor sequences come from a female donor with early-stage non-small cell lung cancer.

This clonotype is medium-sized by share. The chain joins TRBV7-2 to TRBJ1-1; TRBD1 matches at 7 bases. The CDR3 has 15 amino acids. The V gene's germline CDR1 is SGHTA and CDR2 FQGNSA. The J segment lost 5 bases and the V segment lost 2 bases, leaving 8 bases of the junction unmatched. The CDR3 DNA follows: TGTGCCAGCAGCTTATATGGCCCAGGGGGGACTGAAGCTTTCTTT. Translating gives CASSLYGPGGTEAFF.

This clonotype was seen repeatedly, ten times or more. The chain combines TRBV7-9 with TRBJ2-7, with 9 bases aligning to TRBD1. This CDR3 spans 14 amino acids. Germline CDR1 reads SEHNR; CDR2 reads FQNEAQ (reference sequence). V trimming: 5 bases; J trimming: 6 bases; junction bases outside the gene matches: 8. The CDR3 nucleotides are TGTGCCAGCAGCCCCGGACAGGGGCTGGGCGAGCAGTACTTC. Amino acid sequence: CASSPGQGLGEQYF.

This clonotype counts as medium-sized. The chain carries TRBV4-3 and TRBJ1-3, with D maybe TRBD1 (5 bases). Trimming pared 4 bases from V and 0 bases from J, leaving 10 bases between. The CDR3 contains 15 residues. From germline, CDR1 is LGHNA and CDR2 YSLEER. This chain's CDR3 is CASSRDQSSGNTIYF. CDR3 in DNA: TGCGCCAGCAGCCGGGACCAGAGCTCTGGAAACACCATATATTTT.

This clonotype was seen many times. This rearrangement joins TRBV12-3 or TRBV12-4 to TRBJ1-5; 8 bases match TRBD1. Germline trimming cut 3 bases from V and 8 bases from J; bases unmatched to any gene: 12. The CDR3 sequence is 16 residues long. The CDR3 loop is CASSFGQGVGKKPQHF. The DNA for the CDR3 is TGTGCCAGCAGTTTTGGACAGGGAGTGGGAAAAAAGCCCCAGCATTTT.

This clonotype appeared once. The chain links TRBV19 to TRBJ2-5; the D is unclear. The germline V gene has CDR1 LNHDA and CDR2 SQIVND (reference sequence). This CDR3 has 15 residues. V dropped 6 bases and J dropped 2 bases, with 16 bases sitting between them. CDR3 in DNA: TGTGCCAGTAGCCCTTATGTCGGCAGGCAAGAGACCCAGTACTTC. Protein sequence: CASSPYVGRQETQYF.

This clonotype was detected ten times or more. This chain links TRBV4-2 with TRBJ2-3; 9 bases match TRBD2. The CDR3 runs 17 residues. V trimming: 3 bases; J trimming: 3 bases; junction bases outside the gene matches: 10. Germline V gene data show CDR1 as LGHNA and CDR2 as YNFKEQ. CDR3 coding DNA: TGTGCCAGCAGCCAGGGGATAGCGGGGGAGGGGACAGATACGCAGTATTTT. Translation: CASSQGIAGEGTDTQYF.

This clonotype has a count of ten or more. V gene TRBV9 combines with J gene TRBJ2-7; 8 nucleotides match TRBD1. This CDR3 has 16 residues. The J segment lost 0 bases and the V segment lost 0 bases, leaving 5 bases of the junction unmatched. Germline V lookup: CDR1 SGDLS, CDR2 YYNGEE. CDR3 nucleotides: TGTGCCAGCAGCGTAGCCCCCGGACAGGGCTCCTACGAGCAGTACTTC. This gives the protein CASSVAPGQGSYEQYF.

In this sample, this clonotype is medium-sized. The rearrangement uses TRBV20-1 and TRBJ1-6; D remains unclear. In germline, CDR1 is DFQATT, CDR2 SNEGSKA (reference sequence). V dropped 6 bases and J dropped 2 bases, with 8 bases sitting between them. This CDR3 is 13 amino acids long. CDR3 loop: CSAPGTYNSPLHF. The CDR3 DNA follows: TGCAGTGCCCCCGGAACCTATAATTCACCCCTCCACTTT.

This clonotype was detected many times. In nucleotides, the CDR3 is TGTGCCAGCAGCTTTCCGACTAGCGGGGAAGAGACCCAGTACTTC. This sequence encodes CASSFPTSGEETQYF. V usage is TRBV7-9 and J usage is TRBJ2-5; TRBD2 aligns across 11 bases. The CDR3 has 15 residues. Germline V CDR1 and CDR2: SEHNR, FQNEAQ (reference sequence). J gave up 3 bases and V 3 bases, and 3 bases lay outside the gene matches.

By share, this clonotype ranks as medium-sized. The chain recombines TRBV20-1 with TRBJ1-1; D call uncertain. V was cut by 0 bases and J by 1 base, with 9 bases left in between. Germline V gene sequence: CDR1 DFQATT, CDR2 SNEGSKA (reference sequence). This CDR3 is 14 amino acids long. DNA of the CDR3: TGCAGTGCTAGAGATCCAGCCTCGAACACTGAAGCTTTCTTT. This translates into CSARDPASNTEAFF.

This clonotype qualifies as medium-sized. The chain is built from TRBV7-2 and TRBJ1-2; TRBD1 might be the D (6 bases). Trimming took off 4 bases at V and 2 bases at J, with 17 bases between the two ends. The CDR3 contains 16 residues. Germline values: CDR1 SGHTA, CDR2 FQGNSA. CDR3 sequence: CASSSTTGHQNYGYTF. DNA of the CDR3: TGTGCCAGCAGCTCGACGACAGGACATCAAAACTATGGCTACACCTTC.

This clonotype is medium-sized within its sample. The rearrangement joins TRBV12-3 or TRBV12-4 to TRBJ1-5, with D unresolved. V gave up 7 bases and J gave up 1 base, with 11 bases separating them. The CDR3 is made up of 14 amino acids. Here the CDR3 DNA reads TGTGCCAGCACGAAACAGATAAGCAATCAGCCCCAGCATTTT. The encoded protein is CASTKQISNQPQHF.

Sample share makes this clonotype medium-sized. The chain is built from TRBV4-2 and TRBJ1-3; D remains unclear. Germline lookup yields CDR1 LGHNA and CDR2 YNFKEQ. Trimming cost V 1 base and J 2 bases, with 12 bases left between them. The CDR3 spans 16 residues. In DNA, the CDR3 is TGTGCCAGCAGCCAAGTGGGCAGCCAAACTGGAAACACCATATATTTT. Amino acids: CASSQVGSQTGNTIYF.

By frequency in the sample, this clonotype is medium-sized. The chain uses TRBV27 and TRBJ1-2, with a weak D call TRBD1 (6 bases). The ends were cut back, 3 bases at V and 3 bases at J, with 11 bases in the middle. The germline CDR1 and CDR2 sequences are MNHEY and SMNVEV (reference sequence). This CDR3 spans 14 amino acids. The CDR3 nucleotides are TGTGCCAGCAGTTTCGGCAGGGGTGACTATGGCTACACCTTC. It is translated as CASSFGRGDYGYTF.

By share, this clonotype ranks as medium-sized. The chain employs TRBV24-1 and TRBJ2-1; 14 bases fit TRBD2. This CDR3 has 18 residues. From germline, CDR1 is KGHDR and CDR2 SFDVKD. V was pared by 2 bases and J by 4 bases, with 6 bases of the junction left unmatched. CDR3 protein: CATSDSGTSGGRYNEQFF. The DNA for the CDR3 is TGTGCCACCAGTGATTCCGGGACTAGCGGGGGTAGATACAATGAGCAGTTCTTC.

The chain combines TRBV6-5 with TRBJ2-2; weak D call: TRBD2 (6 bases). Germline values: CDR1 MNHEY, CDR2 SVGAGI. The CDR3 extends over 14 amino acids. Trimming took off 6 bases at V and 5 bases at J, with 13 bases between the two ends. CDR3 residues: CASSPLGGTGELFF. The DNA for the CDR3 is TGTGCCAGCAGCCCTTTGGGGGGAACCGGGGAGCTGTTTTTT.

Judged by abundance, this clonotype is medium-sized (0.01 to 0.1%). The gene calls are TRBV6-5 and TRBJ2-7, with D possibly being TRBD1 or TRBD2 (5 bases each). Germline V CDR1 and CDR2: MNHEY, SVGAGI. This CDR3 is 13 amino acids long. The ends were cut back, 4 bases at V and 5 bases at J, with 12 bases in the middle. The CDR3 nucleotides are TGTGCCAGCAGTTCCCAGGGAGCCAACGAGCAGTACTTC. This codes for CASSSQGANEQYF.

The table lists this clonotype with many counts. The V call is TRBV11-3, the J call TRBJ2-2, with D possibly called TRBD1 or TRBD2 (5 bases each). In germline, CDR1 is SGHNT, CDR2 YENEEA. Deletions cut 5 bases from V and 1 base from J, with 11 bases between. The CDR3 runs to 15 residues. CDR3 loop: CASSRDGRNTGELFF. The CDR3 nucleotides are TGTGCCAGCAGCCGGGACGGGCGGAACACCGGGGAGCTGTTTTTT. The full variable domain, completed using reference TRBV11-3 and TRBJ2-2, is EAGVVQSPRYKIIEKKQPVAFWCNPISGHNTLYWYLQNLGQGPELLIRYENEEAVDDSQLPKDRFSAERLKGVDSTLKIQPAELGDSAVYLCASSRDGRNTGELFFGEGSRLTVL.

This clonotype is judged medium-sized. J is TRBJ1-5 and V is TRBV28; no clear D gene. Germline CDR1 and CDR2: MDHEN and SYDVKM. V was clipped by 3 bases and J by 0 bases, with 15 bases between them. CDR3 length: 17 amino acids. In DNA form, the CDR3 reads TGTGCCAGCAGTTTTTCAAGCATCTACTATAGCAATCAGCCCCAGCATTTT. This sequence encodes CASSFSSIYYSNQPQHF.

At least ten counts were recorded for this clonotype. J is TRBJ1-2 and V is TRBV3-1; possible D gene TRBD1, 6 bases. This CDR3 is 13 amino acids long. The V end was cut by 4 bases, the J end by 4 bases, with 10 bases between. CDR1 LGHDT and CDR2 YNNKEL come from the germline V gene (reference sequence). The CDR3 here is CASSPTGAYGYTF. The CDR3 DNA follows: TGTGCCAGCAGCCCGACAGGCGCCTATGGCTACACCTTC.

Judged by abundance, this clonotype is medium-sized (0.01 to 0.1%). The genes are TRBV30 and TRBJ1-5; weak D call: TRBD1 (6 bases). Germline V lookup: CDR1 GTSNPN, CDR2 SVGIG (reference sequence). V lost 0 bases to trimming and J lost 5 bases, with 17 bases between them. This CDR3 is built from 16 residues. The CDR3 spells CAWSVRGPPGDQPQHF. CDR3 DNA sequence: TGTGCCTGGAGTGTACGGGGGCCCCCTGGAGATCAGCCCCAGCATTTT.

By share of the sample, this clonotype is medium-sized (0.01 to 0.1%). Here the CDR3 DNA reads TGTGCCAGCAGCAAGTCGTCAGGGATCGCCCACGAGCAGTACTTC. It specifies CASSKSSGIAHEQYF. The chain employs TRBV21-1 and TRBJ2-7. TRBV21-1 is termed a pseudogene. This CDR3 region has 15 residues.

The chain uses TRBV29-1 and TRBJ2-3, with 12 bases fitting TRBD2. The trim removed 6 bases at V and 0 bases at J, leaving 4 bases unmatched. Per the germline V gene, CDR1 is SQVTM and CDR2 is ANQGSEA. The CDR3 runs to 15 residues. In nucleotides, the CDR3 is TGCAGCGTGACTGGACTAGCGGGGAGCACAGATACGCAGTATTTT. Translating gives CSVTGLAGSTDTQYF.

The J gene is TRBJ2-7, the V gene TRBV2; D unresolved. Germline CDR1 reads SNHLY; CDR2 reads FYNNEI. The CDR3 totals 15 residues. V lost 5 bases, J lost 3 bases, and 17 bases lay in between. The CDR3 spells CASSPQGVKSYEQYF. The CDR3 nucleotides are TGTGCCAGCAGTCCTCAAGGAGTCAAAAGCTACGAGCAGTACTTC.

This clonotype ranks as medium-sized. This chain uses TRBV12-5 with TRBJ2-1; no reliable D call. The CDR3 spans 11 residues. The ends were cut back, 5 bases at V and 5 bases at J, with 4 bases in the middle. The germline CDR1 and CDR2 sequences are LGHNT and FRNRAP. This chain's CDR3 is CASGINNEQFF. In nucleotides, the CDR3 is TGTGCTAGTGGTATCAACAATGAGCAGTTCTTC.

This clonotype was counted at least ten times. One end of the junction varies from germline; a read error may be responsible. The chain links TRBV3-1 to TRBJ2-7; D may be TRBD2 (5 bases). Germline CDR1 and CDR2: LGHDT and YNNKEL (reference sequence). This CDR3 contains 15 residues. In DNA form, the CDR3 reads TGTGCCAGCAGCCAAGATGCGACGGACTCCCACGAGCAGTACTTC. Translating gives CASSQDATDSHEQYF.